Reported below is one T cell receptor beta chain. Its antigen is still unknown. Base-call qualities are not available, and no considerably larger clone is one nucleotide away. The sample holds other DNA sequences that translate to the same CDR3. Each collaborating institution followed its own protocols to collect whole blood in K2EDTA tubes. For TCRbeta analysis, collaborators shipped samples in one of three forms: frozen whole blood, isolated PBMCs, or DNA extracted from either of those sample types. From the cysteine through the phenylalanine, the CDR3 covers 13 amino acids. Only the CDR3 DNA is retained, 39 bases long and in frame from the first base. The junction carries 6 bases between V and J, which are trimmed by 3 bases and 1 base respectively. Per the germline V gene, KGHSH is the CDR1 and LQKENI is the CDR2. This sample was taken from a study of blood T cell repertoires in COVID-19 (dated by TCRdb to 2019 to 2021). With regard to the full study: Collaborator samples came from the United States, Italy and Spain and covered acute and convalescent phases of COVID-19. The samples were drawn from two sources: the first 160 participants of the ongoing ImmuneRACE study, and 1,254 subjects contributed by 6 global collaborators. A de-identified subject ID, COVID-19 status, age in years and sex were almost always included in the sample metadata. Where available, HLA class I and class II types were obtained from metadata supplied by the sample provider rather than from assay-based typing. The prospective study material was composed of cDNA or gDNA derived from T cells, B-cell-depleted T cells, or PBMCs. The repertoires were released in a freely available public database meant as a resource for research on the immune response to SARS-CoV-2. The dataset comprised deeply sampled blood TCRbeta repertoires from subjects exposed to, actively infected with, or recovered from COVID-19.

TCRbeta CDR3 regions were amplified from genomic DNA using the immunoSEQ Assay, a bias-controlled multiplex PCR. Turning to the authors' computational methods: The number of nucleated cells in each sample was estimated by amplification of reference gene primers within the assay. Sequence reads were collapsed and filtered to measure the absolute abundance of every unique TCRbeta CDR3 rearrangement. For each sample, productive Simpson clonality was calculated as the square root of Simpson's diversity index over productive rearrangements. TCRdb took over this immuneACCESS table, retaining in-frame rearrangements with V and J assigned. Such tables are incomplete; in checked studies, under half of the missing clones stem from an unresolved V gene, and the remainder is unexplained. V, J and clone size are those of that table, while D and trimming were read from the DNA. The sample table shows roughly 65,000 clones, and approximately 95% are seen once. The ten most abundant clones make up around 2.6% of the sample.

Study-wide conclusions, independent of this receptor: The quantity of clinical and demographic metadata differed by source and by participant and was supplied without curation.

This clonotype was sampled from a man aged 65-85 years with active COVID-19. Material for sequencing was peripheral blood. The rearrangement joined TRBV18 to TRBJ1-1; a confident D gene designation cannot be given. In nucleotides, the sequence is TGTGCCAGCTCACCCCCAGGGAACACTGAAGCTTTCTTT. Its coded protein is CASSPPGNTEAFF.